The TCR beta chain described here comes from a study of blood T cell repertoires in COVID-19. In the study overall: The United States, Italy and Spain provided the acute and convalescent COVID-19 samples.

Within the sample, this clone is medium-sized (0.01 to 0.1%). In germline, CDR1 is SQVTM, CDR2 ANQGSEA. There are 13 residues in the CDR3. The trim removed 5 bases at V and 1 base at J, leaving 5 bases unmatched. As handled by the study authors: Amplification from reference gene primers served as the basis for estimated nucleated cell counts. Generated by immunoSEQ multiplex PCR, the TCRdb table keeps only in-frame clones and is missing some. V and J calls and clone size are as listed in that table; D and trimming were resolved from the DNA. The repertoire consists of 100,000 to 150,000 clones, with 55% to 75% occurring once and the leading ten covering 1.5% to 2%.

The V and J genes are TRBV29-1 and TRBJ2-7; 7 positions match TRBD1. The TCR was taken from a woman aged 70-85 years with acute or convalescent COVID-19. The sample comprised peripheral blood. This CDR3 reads CSVSGDSSYEQYF. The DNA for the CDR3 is TGCAGCGTTAGTGGGGACAGTTCCTACGAGCAGTACTTC.